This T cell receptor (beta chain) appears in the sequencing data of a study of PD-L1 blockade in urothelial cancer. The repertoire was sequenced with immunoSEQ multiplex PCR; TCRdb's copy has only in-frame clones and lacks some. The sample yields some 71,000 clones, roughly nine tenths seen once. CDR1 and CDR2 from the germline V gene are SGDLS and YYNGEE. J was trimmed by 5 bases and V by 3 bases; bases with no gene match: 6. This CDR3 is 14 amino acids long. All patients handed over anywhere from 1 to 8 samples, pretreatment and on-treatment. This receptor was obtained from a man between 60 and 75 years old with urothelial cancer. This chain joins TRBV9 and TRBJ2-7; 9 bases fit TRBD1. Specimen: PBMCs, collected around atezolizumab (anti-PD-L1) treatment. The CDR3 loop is CASSAGQGINEQYF. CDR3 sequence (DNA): TGTGCCAGCAGCGCAGGACAGGGGATCAACGAGCAGTACTTC.